This is a list of T cell receptor beta chains from one sample in a study of T-cell memory formation after mild COVID-19. TCRdb called the 5' RACE reads again in MiXCR, with one record for every CDR3 protein. Among under 450,000 distinct CDR3 sequences, less than 25% were seen once, and the ten largest hold about an eighth. Material for sequencing was PBMCs or a T cell subset sorted from them (not recorded which). Receptor source: an adult woman who had mild COVID-19 (a few samples of this study predate the infection). Cell type and time point are not known. Each CDR3 is given with its conserved first and last residue. The D gene is left open where the match is weak. Not all rows give a size; the values are once, few, many and, for expanded clones, a class.

V gene: TRBV6-6; CDR3 length: 17; clone size: few; D gene: TRBD2; J gene: TRBJ2-1; CDR3 protein: CASSFPSSGGISDEQFF; CDR3 DNA: TGTGCCAGCAGTTTCCCCTCTAGCGGCGGGATAAGCGATGAGCAGTTCTTC
V gene: TRBV6-5; CDR3 length: 16; clone size: -; D gene: -; J gene: TRBJ2-5; CDR3 protein: CASRRGSQTRGETQYF; CDR3 DNA: TGTGCCAGCAGGCGGGGATCTCAAACTCGGGGGGAGACCCAGTACTTC
V gene: TRBV25-1; CDR3 length: 18; clone size: -; D gene: TRBD2; J gene: TRBJ2-5; CDR3 protein: CASSPFTGTSGAGETQYF; CDR3 DNA: TGTGCCAGCAGTCCCTTTACCGGGACTAGCGGGGCAGGGGAGACCCAGTACTTC
V gene: TRBV15; CDR3 length: 16; clone size: few; D gene: -; J gene: TRBJ2-5; CDR3 protein: CATSREGRTYQETQYF; CDR3 DNA: TGTGCCACCAGCAGAGAAGGACGGACGTACCAAGAGACCCAGTACTTC
V gene: TRBV5-1; CDR3 length: 17; clone size: -; D gene: TRBD1; J gene: TRBJ2-1; CDR3 protein: CASSLSVGTGWVNEQFF; CDR3 DNA: TGCGCCAGCAGCTTGTCTGTGGGGACAGGGTGGGTCAATGAGCAGTTCTTC
V gene: TRBV5-1; CDR3 length: 14; clone size: few; D gene: -; J gene: TRBJ1-5; CDR3 protein: CASSLSPGNQPQHF; CDR3 DNA: TGCGCCAGCAGCTTGTCCCCCGGCAATCAGCCCCAGCATTTT
V gene: TRBV7-8; CDR3 length: 17; clone size: -; D gene: -; J gene: TRBJ2-3; CDR3 protein: CASSRPGAGQITDTQYF; CDR3 DNA: TGTGCCAGCAGCAGACCGGGGGCGGGGCAGATCACAGATACGCAGTATTTT
V gene: TRBV12-3/TRBV12-4; CDR3 length: 15; clone size: -; D gene: -; J gene: TRBJ2-6; CDR3 protein: CASSSYPSGANVLTF; CDR3 DNA: TGTGCCAGCAGTTCGTATCCCTCTGGGGCCAACGTCCTGACTTTC
V gene: TRBV9; CDR3 length: 15; clone size: many; D gene: TRBD2; J gene: TRBJ2-1; CDR3 protein: CASSLSSGGYNEQFF; CDR3 DNA: TGTGCCAGCAGCTTATCTAGCGGGGGATACAATGAGCAGTTCTTC
V gene: TRBV20-1; CDR3 length: 14; clone size: once; D gene: -; J gene: TRBJ1-2; CDR3 protein: CSAREPGRDYGYTF; CDR3 DNA: TGCAGTGCTAGAGAGCCTGGGAGAGACTATGGCTACACCTTC
V gene: TRBV15; CDR3 length: 13; clone size: -; D gene: -; J gene: TRBJ1-1; CDR3 protein: CATSRVPDTEAFF; CDR3 DNA: TGTGCCACCAGCAGAGTCCCGGACACTGAAGCTTTCTTT
V gene: TRBV5-1; CDR3 length: 13; clone size: -; D gene: -; J gene: TRBJ2-1; CDR3 protein: CASSFLGRNEQFF; CDR3 DNA: TGCGCCAGCAGCTTCTTAGGTAGAAATGAGCAGTTCTTC
V gene: TRBV3-1; CDR3 length: 14; clone size: few; D gene: -; J gene: TRBJ2-2; CDR3 protein: CASSRPTGYRELFF; CDR3 DNA: TGTGCCAGCAGCCGGCCTACAGGGTACAGGGAGCTGTTTTTT
V gene: TRBV6-5; CDR3 length: 17; clone size: few; D gene: -; J gene: TRBJ2-3; CDR3 protein: CASRSPPAFLGTDTQYF; CDR3 DNA: TGTGCCAGCAGGTCCCCTCCCGCGTTTCTTGGCACAGATACGCAGTATTTT
V gene: TRBV7-8; CDR3 length: 17; clone size: many; D gene: TRBD1; J gene: TRBJ2-3; CDR3 protein: CASRSTGAVGLRNTQYF; CDR3 DNA: TGTGCCAGCAGATCGACAGGGGCCGTTGGGTTGCGGAATACGCAGTATTTT
V gene: TRBV11-1; CDR3 length: 18; clone size: many; D gene: TRBD1; J gene: TRBJ1-1; CDR3 protein: CASSSQGRRGIMNTEAFF; CDR3 DNA: TGTGCCAGCAGCTCACAGGGGAGGCGGGGAATAATGAACACTGAAGCTTTCTTT
V gene: TRBV3-1; CDR3 length: 14; clone size: -; D gene: -; J gene: TRBJ1-1; CDR3 protein: CASSQYERNTEAFF; CDR3 DNA: TGTGCCAGCAGCCAATACGAACGGAACACTGAAGCTTTCTTT
V gene: TRBV11-2; CDR3 length: 16; clone size: few; D gene: TRBD2; J gene: TRBJ2-3; CDR3 protein: CASSTQRGAITDTQYF; CDR3 DNA: TGTGCCAGCAGCACCCAGCGGGGGGCTATCACAGATACGCAGTATTTT
V gene: TRBV29-1; CDR3 length: 16; clone size: -; D gene: -; J gene: TRBJ2-1; CDR3 protein: CSDYQTAASTNNEQFF; CDR3 DNA: TGCAGCGATTACCAAACAGCGGCAAGTACCAACAATGAGCAGTTCTTC
V gene: TRBV12-3/TRBV12-4; CDR3 length: 15; clone size: few; D gene: TRBD1; J gene: TRBJ2-7; CDR3 protein: CASSFTGTGSYEQYF; CDR3 DNA: TGTGCCAGCAGTTTCACCGGGACAGGCTCCTACGAGCAGTACTTC
V gene: TRBV7-9; CDR3 length: 16; clone size: once; D gene: -; J gene: TRBJ2-5; CDR3 protein: CASSLPPQPGLETQYF; CDR3 DNA: TGTGCCAGCAGCTTACCCCCACAGCCGGGGCTGGAGACCCAGTACTTC
V gene: TRBV7-9; CDR3 length: 17; clone size: -; D gene: -; J gene: TRBJ2-4; CDR3 protein: CASSFVSTALAKNIQYF; CDR3 DNA: TGTGCCAGCAGCTTCGTATCGACGGCTCTAGCCAAAAACATTCAGTACTTC
V gene: TRBV21-1; CDR3 length: 18; clone size: -; D gene: -; J gene: TRBJ2-2; CDR3 protein: CASSKALSSGGNTGELFF; CDR3 DNA: TGTGCCAGCAGCAAAGCGCTTTCTAGCGGGGGCAACACCGGGGAGCTGTTTTTT
V gene: TRBV6-2/TRBV6-3; CDR3 length: 16; clone size: -; D gene: -; J gene: TRBJ2-3; CDR3 protein: CASSYDGYLSTDTQYF; CDR3 DNA: TGTGCCAGCAGTTACGACGGATACCTTAGCACAGATACGCAGTATTTT
V gene: TRBV4-3; CDR3 length: 14; clone size: -; D gene: -; J gene: TRBJ2-5; CDR3 protein: CASSQGQAQETQYF; CDR3 DNA: TGCGCCAGCAGCCAAGGGCAGGCCCAAGAGACCCAGTACTTC
V gene: TRBV11-3; CDR3 length: 14; clone size: -; D gene: -; J gene: TRBJ2-1; CDR3 protein: CASTNRGFYNEQFF; CDR3 DNA: TGTGCCAGCACCAATAGGGGATTCTACAATGAGCAGTTCTTC
V gene: TRBV7-8; CDR3 length: 13; clone size: few; D gene: -; J gene: TRBJ1-1; CDR3 protein: CASSLGRAAEAFF; CDR3 DNA: TGTGCCAGCAGCTTAGGGAGAGCTGCTGAAGCTTTCTTT
V gene: TRBV2; CDR3 length: 17; clone size: -; D gene: TRBD2; J gene: TRBJ2-5; CDR3 protein: CASSEAPSGGWQETQYF; CDR3 DNA: TGTGCCAGCAGTGAAGCGCCGAGCGGGGGATGGCAAGAGACCCAGTACTTC
V gene: TRBV6-5; CDR3 length: 15; clone size: -; D gene: -; J gene: TRBJ1-5; CDR3 protein: CASSYSTGSNQPQHF; CDR3 DNA: TGTGCCAGCAGTTACTCGACGGGAAGCAATCAGCCCCAGCATTTT
V gene: TRBV7-9; CDR3 length: 14; clone size: -; D gene: TRBD1; J gene: TRBJ2-5; CDR3 protein: CASSLRTGRETQYF; CDR3 DNA: TGTGCCAGCAGCCTGCGGACAGGGAGGGAGACCCAGTACTTC
V gene: TRBV11-2; CDR3 length: 14; clone size: -; D gene: -; J gene: TRBJ2-7; CDR3 protein: CASSYSRVVDEQYF; CDR3 DNA: TGTGCCAGCAGCTATAGCCGGGTGGTCGACGAGCAGTACTTC
V gene: TRBV20-1; CDR3 length: 15; clone size: -; D gene: TRBD1; J gene: TRBJ2-7; CDR3 protein: CSAFGTGGKSYEQYF; CDR3 DNA: TGCAGTGCTTTCGGGACAGGGGGTAAATCCTACGAGCAGTACTTC
V gene: TRBV10-3; CDR3 length: 13; clone size: -; D gene: -; J gene: TRBJ1-6; CDR3 protein: CATESQGGSPLHF; CDR3 DNA: TGTGCCACTGAGTCGCAGGGAGGTTCACCCCTCCACTTT
V gene: TRBV9; CDR3 length: 13; clone size: few; D gene: -; J gene: TRBJ1-1; CDR3 protein: CASSVELNTEAFF; CDR3 DNA: TGTGCCAGCAGCGTAGAGTTGAACACTGAAGCTTTCTTT
V gene: TRBV20-1; CDR3 length: 13; clone size: -; D gene: -; J gene: TRBJ2-5; CDR3 protein: CSARDSVQETQYF; CDR3 DNA: TGCAGTGCTAGAGATTCAGTCCAAGAGACCCAGTACTTC
V gene: TRBV5-1; CDR3 length: 13; clone size: -; D gene: TRBD1; J gene: TRBJ2-2; CDR3 protein: CASSSTGFGELFF; CDR3 DNA: TGCGCCAGCAGCTCGACAGGGTTCGGGGAGCTGTTTTTT
V gene: TRBV6-5; CDR3 length: 15; clone size: -; D gene: -; J gene: TRBJ2-2; CDR3 protein: CASSYSAYDTGELFF; CDR3 DNA: TGTGCCAGCAGTTACTCGGCCTACGACACCGGGGAGCTGTTTTTT
V gene: TRBV14; CDR3 length: 20; clone size: few; D gene: TRBD2; J gene: TRBJ2-5; CDR3 protein: CASSALRTPGLAGVAETQYF; CDR3 DNA: TGTGCCAGCAGCGCGTTAAGAACACCGGGACTAGCGGGAGTCGCGGAGACCCAGTACTTC
V gene: TRBV10-2; CDR3 length: 15; clone size: once; D gene: TRBD1; J gene: TRBJ1-2; CDR3 protein: CASSGTDRGDYGYTF; CDR3 DNA: TGCGCCAGCAGTGGGACCGACAGGGGAGACTATGGCTACACCTTC
V gene: TRBV11-2; CDR3 length: 13; clone size: -; D gene: -; J gene: TRBJ1-4; CDR3 protein: CASSLDANEKLFF; CDR3 DNA: TGTGCCAGCAGCTTAGATGCGAATGAAAAACTGTTTTTT
V gene: TRBV6-2/TRBV6-3; CDR3 length: 17; clone size: few; D gene: -; J gene: TRBJ2-1; CDR3 protein: CASSSLHPSVSYNEQFF; CDR3 DNA: TGTGCCAGCAGTTCTTTACATCCTAGCGTCTCCTACAATGAGCAGTTCTTC
V gene: TRBV27; CDR3 length: 14; clone size: -; D gene: TRBD2; J gene: TRBJ2-5; CDR3 protein: CASSLMSGGETQYF; CDR3 DNA: TGTGCCAGCAGTTTAATGTCGGGGGGAGAGACCCAGTACTTC
V gene: TRBV19; CDR3 length: 15; clone size: -; D gene: -; J gene: TRBJ1-1; CDR3 protein: CASRKQALSNTEAFF; CDR3 DNA: TGTGCCAGTAGGAAACAGGCCCTATCGAACACTGAAGCTTTCTTT
V gene: TRBV10-3; CDR3 length: 14; clone size: -; D gene: -; J gene: TRBJ2-7; CDR3 protein: CAITPSRSSYEQYF; CDR3 DNA: TGTGCCATCACCCCGTCGCGGAGCTCCTACGAGCAGTACTTC
V gene: TRBV6-2/TRBV6-3; CDR3 length: 15; clone size: few; D gene: TRBD2; J gene: TRBJ2-7; CDR3 protein: CASTSTSGRAYEQYF; CDR3 DNA: TGTGCCAGCACCTCCACTAGCGGGAGGGCCTACGAGCAGTACTTC
V gene: TRBV4-1; CDR3 length: 14; clone size: few; D gene: TRBD1; J gene: TRBJ2-7; CDR3 protein: CASSQGQGDYEQYF; CDR3 DNA: TGCGCCAGCAGCCAAGGACAGGGAGACTACGAGCAGTACTTC
V gene: TRBV10-3; CDR3 length: 14; clone size: -; D gene: TRBD2; J gene: TRBJ2-5; CDR3 protein: CAISESSGRETQYF; CDR3 DNA: TGTGCCATCAGTGAGTCTAGCGGGAGGGAGACCCAGTACTTC
V gene: TRBV7-2; CDR3 length: 13; clone size: few; D gene: -; J gene: TRBJ2-5; CDR3 protein: CASGGTAQETQYF; CDR3 DNA: TGTGCCAGTGGGGGAACAGCACAAGAGACCCAGTACTTC